The source of this TCR beta chain is a study of neoadjuvant anti-PD-1 for oral cavity cancer. Study overall: Patients mostly received three to four biweekly nivolumab doses at 3 mg/kg before surgery. Patients without progression got a fourth dose around day 43.

Germline lookup yields CDR1 LNHDA and CDR2 SQIVND (reference sequence). The V and J ends lost 4 bases and 2 bases, in that order; junction bases with no gene match: 6. The CDR3 contains 15 residues. These newly diagnosed stage II-IVA oral cavity squamous cell carcinoma patients had no prior systemic or radiation treatment. Most PBMC samples had approximately 480 ng input DNA in six replicates. Sequencing was performed with immunoSEQ multiplex PCR; in TCRdb, only in-frame clones are kept and a portion is missing. The sample lists some 15,000 clones; over 65% were seen once. The sample was PBMCs, taken before nivolumab (anti-PD-1) treatment. The receptor was derived from a person aged 40 to 85 with oral cavity squamous cell carcinoma. V and J are TRBV19 and TRBJ1-1; TRBD1 agrees at 8 bases. The CDR3 loop reads CASSSWTGLNTEAFF. CDR3 nucleotide sequence: TGTGCCAGTAGTAGTTGGACAGGGCTAAACACTGAAGCTTTCTTT. Together with reference TRBV19 and TRBJ1-1, the CDR3 gives the full variable domain: DGGITQSPKYLFRKEGQNVTLSCEQNLNHDAMYWYRQDPGQGLRLIYYSQIVNDFQKGDIAEGYSVSREKKESFPLTVTSAQKNPTAFYLCASSSWTGLNTEAFFGQGTRLTVV.